This TCR beta chain came from a study of cytomegalovirus exposure and HLA in healthy donors. Study-wide points: Most likely, a cluster of highly shared sequence variants arose as a sequencing artifact. The study carried out a later analysis of TCR beta sequences. It associated some 17,000 of them with specific HLA alleles at a false discovery rate of 0.05.

This clone was counted once. Its antigen is unidentified. The PCR had 60 Vbeta and 13 Jbeta primers. The table came from immunoSEQ multiplex PCR; TCRdb's copy has only in-frame clones and leaves some out. The sample carries about 150,000 clones, roughly three quarters recorded once. The sequenced sample was PBMCs. This TCR came from a male donor in good health and CMV-seronegative.

The CDR3 here is CASSPRPEPSQPQHF. The CDR3 region has the DNA TGTGCCAGCAGTCCTCGCCCCGAGCCGAGTCAGCCCCAGCATTTT. The chain employs TRBV27 and TRBJ1-5; no reliable D call. Trimming left V 5 bases short and J 6 bases short, with 17 bases between. This CDR3 is 15 amino acids long. The germline gives CDR1 MNHEY, CDR2 SMNVEV (reference sequence).